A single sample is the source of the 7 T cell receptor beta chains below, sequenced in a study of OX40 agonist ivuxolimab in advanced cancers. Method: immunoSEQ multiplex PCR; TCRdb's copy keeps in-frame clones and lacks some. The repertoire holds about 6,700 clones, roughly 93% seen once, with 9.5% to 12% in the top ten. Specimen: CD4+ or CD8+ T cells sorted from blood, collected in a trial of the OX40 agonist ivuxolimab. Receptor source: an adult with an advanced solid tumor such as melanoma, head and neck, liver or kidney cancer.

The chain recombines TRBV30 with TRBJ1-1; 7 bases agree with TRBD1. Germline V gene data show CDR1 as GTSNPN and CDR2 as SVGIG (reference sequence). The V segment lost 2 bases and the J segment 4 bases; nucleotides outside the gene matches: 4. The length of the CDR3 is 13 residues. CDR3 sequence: CAWSPTGVTEAFF. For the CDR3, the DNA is TGTGCCTGGAGTCCAACAGGGGTCACTGAAGCTTTCTTT.

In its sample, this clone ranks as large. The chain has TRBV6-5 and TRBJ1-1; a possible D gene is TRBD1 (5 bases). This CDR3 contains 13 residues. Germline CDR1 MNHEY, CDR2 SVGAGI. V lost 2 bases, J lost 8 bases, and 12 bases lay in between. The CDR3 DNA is TGTGCCAGCAGTTACGGGGGTCAGGCGGAAGCTTTCTTT. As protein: CASSYGGQAEAFF.

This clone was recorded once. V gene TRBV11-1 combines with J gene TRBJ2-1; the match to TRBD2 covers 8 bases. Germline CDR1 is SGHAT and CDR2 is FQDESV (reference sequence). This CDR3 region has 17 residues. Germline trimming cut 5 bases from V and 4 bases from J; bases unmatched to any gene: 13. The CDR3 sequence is CASSPVGFGGRYNEQFF. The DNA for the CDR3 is TGTGCCAGCAGCCCCGTTGGGTTTGGCGGGAGGTACAATGAGCAGTTCTTC.

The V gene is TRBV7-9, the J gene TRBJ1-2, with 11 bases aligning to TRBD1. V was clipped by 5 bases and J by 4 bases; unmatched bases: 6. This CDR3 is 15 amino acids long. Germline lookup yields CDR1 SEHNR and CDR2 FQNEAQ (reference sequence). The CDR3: CASSLGQGAVYGYTF. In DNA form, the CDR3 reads TGTGCCAGCAGCCTAGGACAGGGGGCGGTCTATGGCTACACCTTC.

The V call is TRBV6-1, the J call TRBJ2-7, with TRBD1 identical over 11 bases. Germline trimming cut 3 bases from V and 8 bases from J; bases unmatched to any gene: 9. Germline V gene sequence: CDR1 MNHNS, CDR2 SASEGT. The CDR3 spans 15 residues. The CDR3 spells CASSEEMGQGVKQYF. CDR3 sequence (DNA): TGTGCCAGCAGTGAGGAGATGGGACAGGGGGTGAAGCAGTACTTC.

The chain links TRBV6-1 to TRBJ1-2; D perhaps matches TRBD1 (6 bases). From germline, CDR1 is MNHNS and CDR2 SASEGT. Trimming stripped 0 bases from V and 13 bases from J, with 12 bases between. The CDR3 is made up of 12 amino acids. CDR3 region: CASSEAPRDITF. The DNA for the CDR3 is TGTGCCAGCAGTGAAGCGCCTAGGGACATCACCTTC.

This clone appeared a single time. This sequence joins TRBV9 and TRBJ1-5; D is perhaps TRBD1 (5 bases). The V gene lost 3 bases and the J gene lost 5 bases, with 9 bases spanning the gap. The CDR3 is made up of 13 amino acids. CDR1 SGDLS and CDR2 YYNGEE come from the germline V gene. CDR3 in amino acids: CASSAREDQPQHF. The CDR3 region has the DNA TGTGCCAGCAGCGCCAGGGAGGATCAGCCCCAGCATTTT.